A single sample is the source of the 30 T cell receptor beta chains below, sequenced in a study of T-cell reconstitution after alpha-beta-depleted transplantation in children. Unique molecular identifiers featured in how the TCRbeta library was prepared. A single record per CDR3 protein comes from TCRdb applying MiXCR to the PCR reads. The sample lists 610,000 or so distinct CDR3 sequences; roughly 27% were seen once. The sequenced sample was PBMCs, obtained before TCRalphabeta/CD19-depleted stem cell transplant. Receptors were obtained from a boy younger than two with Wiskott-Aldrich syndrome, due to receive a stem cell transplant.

The CDR3 protein is CASSLVVGSGTSDTQYF. CDR3 bases: TGCGCCAGCAGCTTGGTCGTGGGGAGCGGCACCTCAGATACGCAGTATTTT. This sequence joins TRBV5-1 and TRBJ2-3; maybe TRBD2 (5 bases). The germline V gene encodes CDR1 SGHRS and CDR2 YFSETQ. Trimming removed 0 bases at V and 4 bases at J, with 18 bases between. The CDR3 length is 17 residues. Together with reference TRBV5-1 and TRBJ2-3, the CDR3 gives the full variable domain: KAGVTQTPRYLIKTRGQQVTLSCSPISGHRSVSWYQQTPGQGLQFLFEYFSETQRNKGNFPGRFSGRQFSNSRSEMNVSTLELGDSALYLCASSLVVGSGTSDTQYFGPGTRLTVL.

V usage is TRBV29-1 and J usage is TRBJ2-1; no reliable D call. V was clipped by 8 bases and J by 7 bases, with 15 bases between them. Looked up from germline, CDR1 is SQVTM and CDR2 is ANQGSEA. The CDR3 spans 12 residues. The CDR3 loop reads CSHRQNSNEQFF. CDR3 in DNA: TGCAGCCACCGCCAGAACAGTAATGAGCAGTTCTTC.

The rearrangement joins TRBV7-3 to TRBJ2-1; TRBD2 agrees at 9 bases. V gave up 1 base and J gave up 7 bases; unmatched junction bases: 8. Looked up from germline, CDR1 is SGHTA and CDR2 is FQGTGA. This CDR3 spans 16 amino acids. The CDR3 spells CASSLRGGRALNEQFF. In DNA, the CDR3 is TGTGCCAGCAGCTTAAGGGGCGGGAGGGCCTTGAATGAGCAGTTCTTC.

CDR3 loop: CASSLTGFNTIYF. In nucleotides, the CDR3 is TGTGCCAGCAGTTTAACCGGGTTCAACACCATATATTTT. The V call is TRBV28, the J call TRBJ1-3; no clear D. Trimming cost V 2 bases and J 7 bases, with 9 bases left between them. Germline V gene sequence: CDR1 MDHEN, CDR2 SYDVKM. This CDR3 spans 13 amino acids.

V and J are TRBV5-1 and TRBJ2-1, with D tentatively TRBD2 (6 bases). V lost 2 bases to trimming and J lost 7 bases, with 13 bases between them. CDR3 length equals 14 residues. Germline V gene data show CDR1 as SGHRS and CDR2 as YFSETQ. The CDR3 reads CASSFGSAGNEQFF. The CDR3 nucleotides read TGCGCCAGCAGCTTCGGCTCCGCGGGAAATGAGCAGTTCTTC.

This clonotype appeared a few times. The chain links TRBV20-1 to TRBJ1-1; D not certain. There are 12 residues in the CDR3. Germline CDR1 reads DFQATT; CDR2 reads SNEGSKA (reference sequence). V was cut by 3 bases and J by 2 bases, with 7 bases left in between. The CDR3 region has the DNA TGCAGTGCTAGTACGGGTAACACTGAAGCTTTCTTT. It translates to CSASTGNTEAFF.

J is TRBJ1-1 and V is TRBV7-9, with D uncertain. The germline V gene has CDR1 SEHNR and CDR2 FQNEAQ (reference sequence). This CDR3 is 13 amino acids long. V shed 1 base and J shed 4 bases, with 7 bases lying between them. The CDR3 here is CASSLEWSTEAFF. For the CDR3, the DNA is TGTGCCAGCAGCTTAGAGTGGTCCACTGAAGCTTTCTTT.

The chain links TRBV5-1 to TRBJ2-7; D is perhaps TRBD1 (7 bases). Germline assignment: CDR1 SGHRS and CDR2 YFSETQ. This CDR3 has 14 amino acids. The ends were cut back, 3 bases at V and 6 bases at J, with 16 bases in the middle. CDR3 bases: TGCGCCAGCAGCTCGCAGGGTCAGGGGGGCGAGCAGTACTTC. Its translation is CASSSQGQGGEQYF.

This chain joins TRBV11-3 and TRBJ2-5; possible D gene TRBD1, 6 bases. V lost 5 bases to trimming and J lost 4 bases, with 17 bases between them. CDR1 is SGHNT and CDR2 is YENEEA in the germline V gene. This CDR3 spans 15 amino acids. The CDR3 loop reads CASSPNGQLGETQYF. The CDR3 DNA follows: TGTGCCAGCAGCCCGAACGGACAGTTAGGAGAGACCCAGTACTTC.

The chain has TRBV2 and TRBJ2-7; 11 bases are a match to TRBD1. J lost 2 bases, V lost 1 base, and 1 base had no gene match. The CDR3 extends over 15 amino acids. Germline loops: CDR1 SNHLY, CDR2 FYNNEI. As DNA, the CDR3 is TGTGCCAGCAGTGAAGAGGGACAGGGGGCCTACGAGCAGTACTTC. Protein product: CASSEEGQGAYEQYF.

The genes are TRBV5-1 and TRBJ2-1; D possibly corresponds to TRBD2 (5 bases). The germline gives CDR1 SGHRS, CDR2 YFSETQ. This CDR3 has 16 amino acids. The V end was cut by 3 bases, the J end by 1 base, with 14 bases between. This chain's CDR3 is CASSWQRGGSYNEQFF. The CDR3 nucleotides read TGCGCCAGCAGCTGGCAACGCGGAGGTTCCTACAATGAGCAGTTCTTC. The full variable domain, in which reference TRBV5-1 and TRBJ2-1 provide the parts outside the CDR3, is KAGVTQTPRYLIKTRGQQVTLSCSPISGHRSVSWYQQTPGQGLQFLFEYFSETQRNKGNFPGRFSGRQFSNSRSEMNVSTLELGDSALYLCASSWQRGGSYNEQFFGPGTRLTVL.

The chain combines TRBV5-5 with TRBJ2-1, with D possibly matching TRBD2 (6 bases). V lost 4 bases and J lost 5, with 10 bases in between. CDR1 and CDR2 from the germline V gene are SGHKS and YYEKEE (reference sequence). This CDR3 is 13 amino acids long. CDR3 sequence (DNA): TGTGCCAGCAGCGGGACTCCTAACAATGAGCAGTTCTTC. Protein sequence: CASSGTPNNEQFF.

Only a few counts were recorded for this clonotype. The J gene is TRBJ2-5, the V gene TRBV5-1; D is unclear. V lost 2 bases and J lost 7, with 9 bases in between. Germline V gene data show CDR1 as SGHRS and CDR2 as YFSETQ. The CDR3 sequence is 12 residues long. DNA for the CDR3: TGCGCCAGCAGCTTAGCGAAGGGGACCCAGTACTTC. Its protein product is CASSLAKGTQYF.

The CDR3 sequence is CASSFLRSGSTGANVLTF. In nucleotides, the CDR3 is TGTGCCAGCAGTTTTCTCAGAAGCGGGAGCACAGGGGCCAACGTCCTGACTTTC. The chain employs TRBV12-3 or TRBV12-4 and TRBJ2-6; 8 positions agree with TRBD2. J gave up 4 bases and V 3 bases, and 11 bases lay outside the gene matches. The CDR3 contains 18 residues.

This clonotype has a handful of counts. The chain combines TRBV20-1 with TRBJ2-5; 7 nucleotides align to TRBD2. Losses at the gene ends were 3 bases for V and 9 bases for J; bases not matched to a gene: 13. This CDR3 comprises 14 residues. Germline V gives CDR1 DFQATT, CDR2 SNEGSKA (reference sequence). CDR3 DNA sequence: TGCAGTGCTAGCGGCCTAGCGGTCCAAGGGGCCCAGTACTTC. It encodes CSASGLAVQGAQYF.

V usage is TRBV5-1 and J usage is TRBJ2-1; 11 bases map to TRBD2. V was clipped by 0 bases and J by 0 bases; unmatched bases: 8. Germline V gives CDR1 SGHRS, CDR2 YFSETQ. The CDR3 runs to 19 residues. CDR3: CASSLAGTSGASSYNEQFF. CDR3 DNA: TGCGCCAGCAGCTTGGCGGGGACTAGCGGAGCGAGCTCCTACAATGAGCAGTTCTTC.

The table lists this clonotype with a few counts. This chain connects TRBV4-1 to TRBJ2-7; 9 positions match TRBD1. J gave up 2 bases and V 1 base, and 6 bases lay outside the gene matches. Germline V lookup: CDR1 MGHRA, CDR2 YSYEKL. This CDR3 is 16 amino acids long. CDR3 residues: CASSQGDRVYPYEQYF. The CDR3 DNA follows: TGCGCCAGCAGCCAAGGGGACAGGGTTTATCCCTACGAGCAGTACTTC.

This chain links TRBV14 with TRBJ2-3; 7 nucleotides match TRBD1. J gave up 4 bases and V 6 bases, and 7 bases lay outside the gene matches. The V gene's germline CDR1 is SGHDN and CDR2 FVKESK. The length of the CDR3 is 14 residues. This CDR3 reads CASSDRESPDTQYF. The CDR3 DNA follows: TGTGCCAGCAGTGACAGGGAATCGCCAGATACGCAGTATTTT. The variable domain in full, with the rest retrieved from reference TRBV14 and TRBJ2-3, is EAGVTQFPSHSVIEKGQTVTLRCDPISGHDNLYWYRRVMGKEIKFLLHFVKESKQDESGMPNNRFLAERTGGTYSTLKVQPAELEDSGVYFCASSDRESPDTQYFGPGTRLTVL.

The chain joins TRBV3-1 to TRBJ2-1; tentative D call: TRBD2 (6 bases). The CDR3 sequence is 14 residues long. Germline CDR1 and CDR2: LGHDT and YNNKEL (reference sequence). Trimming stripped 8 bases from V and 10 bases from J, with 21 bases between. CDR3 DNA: TGTGCCAGCCGCCCAGGAGGGCAGTCGAGAGAGCAGTTCTTC. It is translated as CASRPGGQSREQFF.

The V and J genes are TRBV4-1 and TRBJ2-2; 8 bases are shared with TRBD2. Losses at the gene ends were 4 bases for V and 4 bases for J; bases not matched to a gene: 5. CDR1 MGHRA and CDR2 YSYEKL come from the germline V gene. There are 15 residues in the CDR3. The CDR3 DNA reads TGCGCCAGCAGCCGAGCGGGAGAGCGCACCGGGGAGCTGTTTTTT. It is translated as CASSRAGERTGELFF.

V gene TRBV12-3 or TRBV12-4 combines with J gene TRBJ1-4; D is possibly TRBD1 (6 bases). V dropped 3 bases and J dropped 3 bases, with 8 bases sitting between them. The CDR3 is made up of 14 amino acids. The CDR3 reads CASSFRTANEKLFF. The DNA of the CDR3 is TGTGCCAGCAGTTTTAGGACAGCTAATGAAAAACTGTTTTTT.

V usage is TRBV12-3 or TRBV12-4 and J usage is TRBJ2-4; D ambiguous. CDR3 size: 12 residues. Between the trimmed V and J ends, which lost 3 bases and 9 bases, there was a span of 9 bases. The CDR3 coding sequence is TGTGCCAGCAGTTTCTATTTAGTCATTCAGTACTTC. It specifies CASSFYLVIQYF.

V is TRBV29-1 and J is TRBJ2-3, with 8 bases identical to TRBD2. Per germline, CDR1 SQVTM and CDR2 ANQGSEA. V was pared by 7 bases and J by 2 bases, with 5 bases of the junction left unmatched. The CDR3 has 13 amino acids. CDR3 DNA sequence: TGCAGCGACAGTAGCGGGATCACAGATACGCAGTATTTT. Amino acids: CSDSSGITDTQYF.

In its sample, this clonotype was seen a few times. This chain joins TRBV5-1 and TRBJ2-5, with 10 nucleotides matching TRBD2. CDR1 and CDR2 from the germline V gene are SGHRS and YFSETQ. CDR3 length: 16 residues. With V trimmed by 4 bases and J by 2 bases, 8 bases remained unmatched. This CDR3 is CASSDGTSVLQETQYF. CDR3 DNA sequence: TGCGCCAGCAGCGACGGGACTAGCGTACTACAAGAGACCCAGTACTTC. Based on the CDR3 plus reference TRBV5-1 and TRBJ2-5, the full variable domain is KAGVTQTPRYLIKTRGQQVTLSCSPISGHRSVSWYQQTPGQGLQFLFEYFSETQRNKGNFPGRFSGRQFSNSRSEMNVSTLELGDSALYLCASSDGTSVLQETQYFGPGTRLLVL.

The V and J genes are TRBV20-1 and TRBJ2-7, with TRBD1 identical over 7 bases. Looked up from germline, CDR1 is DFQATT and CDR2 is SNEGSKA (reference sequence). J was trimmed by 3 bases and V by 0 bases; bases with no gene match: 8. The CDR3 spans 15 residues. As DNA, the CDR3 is TGCAGTGCTAGAGATTCCGGGACAGAATACTACGAGCAGTACTTC. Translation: CSARDSGTEYYEQYF.

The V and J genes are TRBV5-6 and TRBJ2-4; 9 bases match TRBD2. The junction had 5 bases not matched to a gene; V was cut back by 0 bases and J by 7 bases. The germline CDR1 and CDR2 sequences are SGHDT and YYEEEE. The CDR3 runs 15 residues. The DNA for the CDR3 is TGTGCCAGCAGCTTGGTAGTAGGACTAGCGAACATTCAGTACTTC. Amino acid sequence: CASSLVVGLANIQYF.

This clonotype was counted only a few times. Here the CDR3 DNA reads TGTGCCAGCAGCTTACAGGGGGCCAGGGGAAACACCATATATTTT. Its translation: CASSLQGARGNTIYF. The chain joins TRBV7-2 to TRBJ1-3; TRBD1 aligns across 8 bases. Per the germline V gene, CDR1 is SGHTA and CDR2 is FQGNSA. The trim removed 2 bases at V and 4 bases at J, leaving 4 bases unmatched. This CDR3 spans 15 amino acids.

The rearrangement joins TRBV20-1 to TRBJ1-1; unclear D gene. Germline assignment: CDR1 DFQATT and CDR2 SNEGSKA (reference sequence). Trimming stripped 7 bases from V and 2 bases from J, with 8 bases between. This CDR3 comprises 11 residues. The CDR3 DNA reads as TGCAGTGTTAGGGTTAACACTGAAGCTTTCTTT. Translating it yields CSVRVNTEAFF.

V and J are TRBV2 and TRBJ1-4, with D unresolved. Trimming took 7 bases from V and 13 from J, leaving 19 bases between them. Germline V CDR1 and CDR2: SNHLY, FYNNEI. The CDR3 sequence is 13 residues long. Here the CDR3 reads CASTNGVATGLFF. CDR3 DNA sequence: TGTGCCAGCACAAACGGGGTCGCAACGGGACTGTTTTTT. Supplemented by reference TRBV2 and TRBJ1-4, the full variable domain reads EPEVTQTPSHQVTQMGQEVILRCVPISNHLYFYWYRQILGQKVEFLVSFYNNEISEKSEIFDDQFSVERPDGSNFTLKIRSTKLEDSAMYFCASTNGVATGLFFGSGTQLSVL.

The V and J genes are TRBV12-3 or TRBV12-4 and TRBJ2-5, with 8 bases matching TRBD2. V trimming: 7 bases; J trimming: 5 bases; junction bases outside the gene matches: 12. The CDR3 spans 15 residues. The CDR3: CASMENSGKKETQYF. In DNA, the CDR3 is TGTGCCAGCATGGAAAATAGCGGGAAGAAGGAGACCCAGTACTTC.